The 30 T cell receptor beta chains presented below share a single source sample, sequenced in a study of blood T cell repertoires in COVID-19. The data were produced by immunoSEQ multiplex PCR, yet TCRdb's version contains in-frame clones alone and is incomplete. Altogether 69,000 or so clones are present, more than 80% being singletons, with the ten largest covering 13%. The sample was peripheral blood. The receptors originated from a man between 45 and 60 years old with COVID-19, enrolled during active disease.

The chain has TRBV25-1 and TRBJ1-5; 9 bases match TRBD1. The germline V gene has CDR1 MGHDK and CDR2 SYGVNS. Trimming took 6 bases from V and 2 from J; bases not matched to a gene: 11. The CDR3 is 17 residues long. CDR3 coding DNA: TGTGCCAGCAGAAGACCCGGGACAGGGTATGGCAATCAGCCCCAGCATTTT. Its translation is CASRRPGTGYGNQPQHF.

V gene TRBV7-2 combines with J gene TRBJ2-1; TRBD2 is a possible D gene (6 bases). Trimming removed 7 bases from V and 15 bases from J, with 22 bases in between. Germline CDR1 reads SGHTA; CDR2 reads FQGNSA. This CDR3 is built from 13 residues. The CDR3 nucleotides read TGTGCCAGCATCACTCGGGGGAGCCCCCGAAGGTTCTTC. Its translation: CASITRGSPRRFF. The variable domain in full, with the rest retrieved from reference TRBV7-2 and TRBJ2-1, is GAGVSQSPSNKVTEKGKDVELRCDPISGHTALYWYRQSLGQGLEFLIYFQGNSAPDKSGLPSDRFSAERTGGSVSTLTIQRTQQEDSAVYLCASITRGSPRRFFGPGTRLTVL.

This chain uses TRBV19 with TRBJ1-2; 9 positions agree with TRBD1. In germline, CDR1 is LNHDA, CDR2 SQIVND (reference sequence). The junction had 9 bases not matched to a gene; V was cut back by 5 bases and J by 8 bases. This CDR3 region has 14 residues. The CDR3 protein is CASSDRQGVQGYTF. The DNA for the CDR3 is TGTGCCAGTAGTGACCGACAGGGGGTGCAGGGCTACACCTTC.

V and J are TRBV6-5 and TRBJ1-3; TRBD1 is a possible D gene (5 bases). This CDR3 spans 15 amino acids. Trimming left V 4 bases short and J 4 bases short, with 14 bases between. Germline V lookup: CDR1 MNHEY, CDR2 SVGAGI. The CDR3 reads CASSWGGERGNTIYF. The CDR3 nucleotides are TGTGCCAGCAGTTGGGGGGGTGAACGAGGAAACACCATATATTTT.

This chain joins TRBV5-4 and TRBJ2-1, with 10 nucleotides matching TRBD2. Germline values: CDR1 SGHNT, CDR2 YYREEE (reference sequence). The trim removed 0 bases at V and 8 bases at J, leaving 8 bases unmatched. The CDR3 totals 16 residues. The CDR3 DNA reads TGTGCCAGCAGCTTGGGAGGAAGCGGGGGGGCCCATGAGCAGTTCTTC. Translation: CASSLGGSGGAHEQFF. Full variable domain (rest looked up from reference TRBV5-4 and TRBJ2-1): ETGVTQSPTHLIKTRGQQVTLRCSSQSGHNTVSWYQQALGQGPQFIFQYYREEENGRGNFPPRFSGLQFPNYSSELNVNALELDDSALYLCASSLGGSGGAHEQFFGPGTRLTVL.

The chain has TRBV6-5 and TRBJ2-3, with 10 bases aligning to TRBD1. V dropped 6 bases and J dropped 5; count of bases not matched to a gene: 8. CDR3 length: 15 amino acids. Germline V lookup: CDR1 MNHEY, CDR2 SVGAGI. CDR3 loop: CASRPGTGVVDTQYF. The CDR3 nucleotides are TGTGCCAGCAGGCCAGGGACAGGGGTGGTAGATACGCAGTATTTT.

The chain couples TRBV30 to TRBJ1-2; 8 bases are shared with TRBD1. V lost 4 bases and J lost 3; bases outside the gene matches: 4. The CDR3 is 13 amino acids. Germline CDR1 GTSNPN, CDR2 SVGIG (reference sequence). CDR3 DNA: TGTGCCTGGACAGGGGGCGCAGACTATGGCTACACCTTC. The encoded protein is CAWTGGADYGYTF.

The rearrangement links TRBV6-2 or TRBV6-3 to TRBJ2-2; 7 positions agree with TRBD1. The CDR3 totals 13 residues. V shed 6 bases and J 7 bases; nucleotides not matched to a gene: 5. Germline CDR1 and CDR2: MNHEY and SVGEGT. The CDR3 DNA sequence: TGTGCCAGCAGCCAGACAGGGATCGGGGAGCTGTTTTTT. This translates into CASSQTGIGELFF.

V gene TRBV5-4 combines with J gene TRBJ1-4; D is undetermined. The CDR3 covers 15 residues. In germline, CDR1 is SGHNT, CDR2 YYREEE (reference sequence). V lost 4 bases and J lost 2, with 12 bases in between. Here the CDR3 DNA reads TGTGCCAGCAGCGACAACTTGTCCACTAATGAAAAACTGTTTTTT. Translated: CASSDNLSTNEKLFF.

The chain couples TRBV10-1 to TRBJ2-5, with 8 nucleotides matching TRBD1. Looked up from germline, CDR1 is WNHNN and CDR2 is SYGVQD (reference sequence). CDR3 length: 14 residues. V lost 6 bases to trimming and J lost 4 bases; unmatched junction nucleotides: 7. The CDR3 loop is CASSLGQGGETQYF. The DNA of the CDR3 is TGCGCCAGCAGCCTCGGACAGGGAGGAGAGACCCAGTACTTC.

The J gene is TRBJ2-3, the V gene TRBV12-3 or TRBV12-4, with TRBD2 identical over 7 bases. This CDR3 region has 13 residues. The J segment lost 5 bases and the V segment lost 5 bases, leaving 4 bases of the junction unmatched. CDR3 DNA: TGTGCCAGCAGTCGGGGGAGGGTAGATACGCAGTATTTT. The encoded protein is CASSRGRVDTQYF.

V is TRBV11-2 and J is TRBJ1-1, with 7 bases fitting TRBD1. CDR1 is SGHAT, CDR2 FQNNGV, per germline. The CDR3 extends over 14 amino acids. After removal of 6 bases from V and 5 bases from J, the junction contained 9 bases not matched to a gene. CDR3 region: CASRSYRGHTEAFF. The CDR3 nucleotides read TGTGCCAGCAGGTCGTACAGGGGCCATACTGAAGCTTTCTTT.

The chain carries TRBV7-9 and TRBJ2-7; TRBD1 matches 9 bases. The CDR3 has 17 amino acids. V was pared by 1 base and J by 3 bases, with 10 bases of the junction left unmatched. The germline V gene has CDR1 SEHNR and CDR2 FQNEAQ (reference sequence). CDR3 DNA: TGTGCCAGCAGCTTAGGGGCCGGGACAGGGTCCCTCTACGAGCAGTACTTC. Translated: CASSLGAGTGSLYEQYF.

This clone was seen more than once but under ten times. This chain uses TRBV5-6 with TRBJ2-1; 7 bases are a match to TRBD1. Germline V gives CDR1 SGHDT, CDR2 YYEEEE. Trimming removed 0 bases from V and 2 bases from J; junction bases left unmatched: 5. The CDR3 has 16 residues. In nucleotides, the CDR3 is TGTGCCAGCAGCTTGGACGGTCAGGGGGCCTACAATGAGCAGTTCTTC. It is translated as CASSLDGQGAYNEQFF.

The table lists this clone with a few counts. V is TRBV6-5 and J is TRBJ1-2; TRBD1 matches 9 bases. Looked up from germline, CDR1 is MNHEY and CDR2 is SVGAGI. Trimming at V came to 5 bases and at J to 2 bases, leaving 3 bases not matched to a gene. This CDR3 has 14 residues. The CDR3 reads CASSRDRANYGYTF. CDR3 coding DNA: TGTGCCAGCAGTCGGGACAGGGCGAACTATGGCTACACCTTC.

The chain joins TRBV4-1 to TRBJ1-4, with 8 bases lining up with TRBD1. Trimming at V came to 1 base and at J to 7 bases, leaving 17 bases not matched to a gene. The germline CDR1 and CDR2 sequences are MGHRA and YSYEKL. The length of the CDR3 is 19 residues. CDR3 sequence: CASSQVYGTGSILGEKLFF. CDR3 bases: TGCGCCAGCAGCCAAGTTTATGGGACAGGTTCTATCCTGGGTGAAAAACTGTTTTTT.

The CDR3 nucleotides are TGCGCCAGCAGCTTTATTGGACAGGATACCTACGAGCAGTACTTC. It codes for CASSFIGQDTYEQYF. J is TRBJ2-7 and V is TRBV5-1; 7 nucleotides align to TRBD1. Losses at the gene ends were 2 bases for V and 2 bases for J; bases not matched to a gene: 7. This CDR3 is 15 amino acids long. CDR1 and CDR2 from the germline V gene are SGHRS and YFSETQ. The variable domain in full, with the rest retrieved from reference TRBV5-1 and TRBJ2-7, is KAGVTQTPRYLIKTRGQQVTLSCSPISGHRSVSWYQQTPGQGLQFLFEYFSETQRNKGNFPGRFSGRQFSNSRSEMNVSTLELGDSALYLCASSFIGQDTYEQYFGPGTRLTVT.

The genes are TRBV19 and TRBJ2-5, with D tentatively TRBD1 (6 bases). This CDR3 region has 15 residues. Germline CDR1 LNHDA, CDR2 SQIVND (reference sequence). Deletions cut 5 bases from V and 4 bases from J, with 17 bases between. The CDR3 here is CASSSQWGRGETQYF. The CDR3 coding sequence is TGTGCCAGTAGTTCTCAGTGGGGGCGAGGAGAGACCCAGTACTTC. The whole variable domain, remainder taken from reference TRBV19 and TRBJ2-5, is DGGITQSPKYLFRKEGQNVTLSCEQNLNHDAMYWYRQDPGQGLRLIYYSQIVNDFQKGDIAEGYSVSREKKESFPLTVTSAQKNPTAFYLCASSSQWGRGETQYFGPGTRLLVL.

This chain connects TRBV24-1 to TRBJ1-1; D may be TRBD1 (5 bases). The CDR3 is 13 amino acids. V was shortened by 3 bases and J by 1 base, with 5 bases between the two germline ends. Germline V gene data show CDR1 as KGHDR and CDR2 as SFDVKD. The CDR3 sequence is CATSDGQNTEAFF. CDR3 nucleotide sequence: TGTGCCACCAGTGATGGACAGAACACTGAAGCTTTCTTT.

V and J are TRBV5-6 and TRBJ2-5; D ambiguous. V was pared by 2 bases and J by 1 base, with 6 bases between. Germline V gene sequence: CDR1 SGHDT, CDR2 YYEEEE. CDR3 size: 13 residues. CDR3 in amino acids: CASSFGSQETQYF. In DNA, the CDR3 is TGTGCCAGCAGCTTTGGCAGCCAAGAGACCCAGTACTTC.

This chain uses TRBV11-2 with TRBJ2-5; D is unclear. The germline V gene has CDR1 SGHAT and CDR2 FQNNGV. The CDR3 covers 13 residues. Trimming cost V 0 bases and J 4 bases, with 6 bases left between them. The CDR3 reads CASSLEHRETQYF. The CDR3 DNA reads TGTGCCAGCAGCTTAGAACATCGAGAGACCCAGTACTTC.

The chain carries TRBV5-3 and TRBJ1-5; D remains unclear. TRBV5-3 is placed among ORFs of uncertain function. Trimming stripped 7 bases from V and 0 bases from J, with 11 bases between. This CDR3 contains 14 residues. CDR3 protein: CARSYWYSNQPQHF. The CDR3, as DNA: TGTGCCAGATCCTACTGGTATAGCAATCAGCCCCAGCATTTT.

V is TRBV7-8 and J is TRBJ2-7; D gene unclear. The CDR3 spans 11 residues. Germline loops: CDR1 SGHVS, CDR2 FQNEAQ. Trimming took off 5 bases at V and 4 bases at J, with 6 bases between the two ends. Here the CDR3 reads CASSPIYEQYF. The CDR3 region has the DNA TGTGCCAGCAGCCCCATTTACGAGCAGTACTTC.

This clone was seen only a few times. The chain combines TRBV2 with TRBJ1-5; maybe TRBD1 (6 bases). The CDR3 is 14 residues long. Germline V gene sequence: CDR1 SNHLY, CDR2 FYNNEI. V lost 4 bases to trimming and J lost 7 bases, with 14 bases between them. CDR3 sequence (DNA): TGTGCCAGCAGTGTAGGGGAGGGGGGCCAGCCCCAGCATTTT. Translating gives CASSVGEGGQPQHF.

The CDR3 sequence is CASTLTLGGETQYF. In DNA form, the CDR3 reads TGTGCCAGCACACTCACGTTGGGGGGAGAGACCCAGTACTTC. The chain couples TRBV7-2 to TRBJ2-5, with D possibly matching TRBD2 (6 bases). The CDR3 is 14 amino acids. Trimming stripped 7 bases from V and 4 bases from J, with 16 bases between. Germline CDR1 SGHTA, CDR2 FQGNSA.

The rearrangement joins TRBV7-2 to TRBJ2-5; weak D call: TRBD2 (5 bases). CDR3 length: 15 residues. Trimming removed 7 bases at V and 7 bases at J, with 22 bases between. The V gene's germline CDR1 is SGHTA and CDR2 FQGNSA. The CDR3 nucleotides are TGTGCCAGCACCCCCACCGCGCGGACTTCAGGGACCCAGTACTTC. As protein: CASTPTARTSGTQYF.

CDR3 protein: CASSFLSRTTEAFF. CDR3 in DNA: TGTGCCAGCAGCTTTTTATCCAGAACCACTGAAGCTTTCTTT. V and J are TRBV11-2 and TRBJ1-1; no clear D. The V gene lost 3 bases and the J gene lost 4 bases, with 12 bases spanning the gap. The CDR3 has 14 amino acids. Germline assignment: CDR1 SGHAT and CDR2 FQNNGV.

This clone was seen only once. The genes are TRBV15 and TRBJ2-1, with D perhaps TRBD2 (6 bases). Germline V lookup: CDR1 LNHNV, CDR2 YYDKDF (reference sequence). CDR3 length: 15 amino acids. Trimming removed 1 base at V and 0 bases at J, with 7 bases between. CDR3 in amino acids: CATSRARDSYNEQFF. The CDR3 bases are TGTGCCACCAGCAGAGCGCGGGACTCCTACAATGAGCAGTTCTTC.

This chain connects TRBV5-4 to TRBJ2-3, with a possible D match to TRBD2 (5 bases). With 1 base removed from V and 6 bases from J, the gap between germline ends came to 15 bases. From germline, CDR1 is SGHNT and CDR2 YYREEE (reference sequence). The CDR3 is 15 amino acids. CDR3 in amino acids: CASSLLTTGGDTQYF. The CDR3 DNA reads as TGTGCCAGCAGCTTGTTAACTACCGGCGGGGATACGCAGTATTTT.

The rearrangement joins TRBV9 to TRBJ2-7; 12 bases map to TRBD1. The CDR3 consists of 16 residues. CDR1 is SGDLS and CDR2 is YYNGEE in the germline V gene. The V segment lost 6 bases and the J segment 4 bases; nucleotides outside the gene matches: 11. CDR3 sequence reads: CASTPSPGQGAYEQYF. In DNA form, the CDR3 reads TGTGCCAGCACCCCTTCACCGGGACAGGGGGCTTACGAGCAGTACTTC.